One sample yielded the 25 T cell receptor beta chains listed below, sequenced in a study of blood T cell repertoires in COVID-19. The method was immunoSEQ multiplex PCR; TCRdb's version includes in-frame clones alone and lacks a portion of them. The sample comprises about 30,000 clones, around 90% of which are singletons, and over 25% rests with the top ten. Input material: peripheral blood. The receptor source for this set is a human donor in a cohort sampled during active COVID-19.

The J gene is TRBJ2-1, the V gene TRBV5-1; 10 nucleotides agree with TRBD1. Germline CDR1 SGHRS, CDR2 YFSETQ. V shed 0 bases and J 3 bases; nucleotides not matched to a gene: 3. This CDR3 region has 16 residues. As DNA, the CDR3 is TGCGCCAGCAGCTTGGTTGGGACAGGGGACTACAATGAGCAGTTCTTC. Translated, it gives CASSLVGTGDYNEQFF.

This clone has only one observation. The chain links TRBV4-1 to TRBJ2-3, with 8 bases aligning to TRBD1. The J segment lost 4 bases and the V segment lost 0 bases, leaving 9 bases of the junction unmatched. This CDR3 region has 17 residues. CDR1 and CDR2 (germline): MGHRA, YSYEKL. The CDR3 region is CASSQETGQGASDTQYF. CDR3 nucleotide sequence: TGCGCCAGCAGCCAAGAGACTGGGCAGGGGGCTTCAGATACGCAGTATTTT.

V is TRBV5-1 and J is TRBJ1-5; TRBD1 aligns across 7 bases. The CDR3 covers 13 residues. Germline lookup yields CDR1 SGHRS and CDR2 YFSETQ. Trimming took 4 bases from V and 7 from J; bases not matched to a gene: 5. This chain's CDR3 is CASSLDREQPQHF. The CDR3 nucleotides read TGCGCCAGCAGCCTCGACAGGGAACAGCCCCAGCATTTT.

The CDR3 region is CASSEGGFVYEQYF. The CDR3 DNA follows: TGTGCCAGCAGTGAAGGAGGGTTCGTCTACGAGCAGTACTTC. This sequence joins TRBV2 and TRBJ2-7; D may be TRBD2 (5 bases). V lost 1 base to trimming and J lost 3 bases, with 10 bases between them. Germline V gives CDR1 SNHLY, CDR2 FYNNEI. The CDR3 contains 14 residues. The full variable domain, in which reference TRBV2 and TRBJ2-7 provide the parts outside the CDR3, is EPEVTQTPSHQVTQMGQEVILRCVPISNHLYFYWYRQILGQKVEFLVSFYNNEISEKSEIFDDQFSVERPDGSNFTLKIRSTKLEDSAMYFCASSEGGFVYEQYFGPGTRLTVT.

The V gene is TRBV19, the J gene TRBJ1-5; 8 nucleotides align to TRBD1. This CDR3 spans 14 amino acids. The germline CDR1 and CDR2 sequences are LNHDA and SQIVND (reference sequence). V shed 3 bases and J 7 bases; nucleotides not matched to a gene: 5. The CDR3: CASSIDRGHQPQHF. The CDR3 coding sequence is TGTGCCAGTAGTATTGACAGGGGCCACCAGCCCCAGCATTTT.

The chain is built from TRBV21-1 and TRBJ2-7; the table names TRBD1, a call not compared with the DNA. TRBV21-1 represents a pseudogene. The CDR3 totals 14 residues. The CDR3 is CASSKELGIYEQYF. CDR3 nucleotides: TGTGCCAGCAGCAAAGAATTGGGCATATACGAGCAGTACTTC.

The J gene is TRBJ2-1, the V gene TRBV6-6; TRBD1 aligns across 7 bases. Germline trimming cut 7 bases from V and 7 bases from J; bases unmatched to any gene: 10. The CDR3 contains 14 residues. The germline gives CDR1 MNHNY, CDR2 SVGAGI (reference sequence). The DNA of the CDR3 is TGTGCCAGCAACGACAGGGCCAGGACTAATGAGCAGTTCTTC. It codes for CASNDRARTNEQFF.

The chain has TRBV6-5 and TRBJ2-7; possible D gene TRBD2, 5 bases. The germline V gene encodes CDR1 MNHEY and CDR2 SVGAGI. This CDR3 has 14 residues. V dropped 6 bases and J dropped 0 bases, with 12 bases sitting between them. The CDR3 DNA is TGTGCCAGCAGCCGGGAAGGGAGCTCCTACGAGCAGTACTTC. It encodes CASSREGSSYEQYF.

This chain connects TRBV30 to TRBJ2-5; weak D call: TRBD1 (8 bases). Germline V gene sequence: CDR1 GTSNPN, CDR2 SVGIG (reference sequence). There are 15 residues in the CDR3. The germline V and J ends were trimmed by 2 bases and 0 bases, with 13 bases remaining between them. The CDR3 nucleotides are TGTGCCTGGAGTCACAGGGGGGGCTACCAAGAGACCCAGTACTTC. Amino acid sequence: CAWSHRGGYQETQYF.

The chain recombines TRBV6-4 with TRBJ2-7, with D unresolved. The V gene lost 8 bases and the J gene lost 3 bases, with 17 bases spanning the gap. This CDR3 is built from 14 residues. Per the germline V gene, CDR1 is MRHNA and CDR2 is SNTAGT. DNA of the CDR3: TGTGCCAGCCGCCCAACCCAGGTTCACTACGAGCAGTACTTC. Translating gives CASRPTQVHYEQYF.

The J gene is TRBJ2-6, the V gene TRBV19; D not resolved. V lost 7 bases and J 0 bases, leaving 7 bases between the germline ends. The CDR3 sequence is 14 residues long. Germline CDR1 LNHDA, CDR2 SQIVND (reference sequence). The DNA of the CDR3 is TGTGCCAGTAAATCCAGCTCTGGGGCCAACGTCCTGACTTTC. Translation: CASKSSSGANVLTF.

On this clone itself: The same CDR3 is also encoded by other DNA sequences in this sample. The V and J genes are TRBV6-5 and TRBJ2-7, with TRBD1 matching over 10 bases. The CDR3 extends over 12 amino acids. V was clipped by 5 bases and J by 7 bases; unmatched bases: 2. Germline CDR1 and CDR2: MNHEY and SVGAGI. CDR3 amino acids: CASSRTGGEQYF. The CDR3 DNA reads TGTGCCAGCAGTCGGACAGGGGGGGAGCAGTACTTC.

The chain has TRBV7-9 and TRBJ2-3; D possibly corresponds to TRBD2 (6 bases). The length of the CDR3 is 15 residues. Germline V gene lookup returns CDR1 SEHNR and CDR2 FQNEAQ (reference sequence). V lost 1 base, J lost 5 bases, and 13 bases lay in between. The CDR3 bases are TGTGCCAGCAGCTTAGGTTCCGGGGGTAGAGATACGCAGTATTTT. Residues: CASSLGSGGRDTQYF.

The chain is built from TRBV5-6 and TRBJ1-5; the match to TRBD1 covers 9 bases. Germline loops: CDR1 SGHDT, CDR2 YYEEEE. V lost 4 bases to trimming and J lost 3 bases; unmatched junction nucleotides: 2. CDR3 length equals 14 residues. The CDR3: CASSRTGVNQPQHF. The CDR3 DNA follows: TGTGCCAGCAGCCGGACAGGGGTCAATCAGCCCCAGCATTTT.

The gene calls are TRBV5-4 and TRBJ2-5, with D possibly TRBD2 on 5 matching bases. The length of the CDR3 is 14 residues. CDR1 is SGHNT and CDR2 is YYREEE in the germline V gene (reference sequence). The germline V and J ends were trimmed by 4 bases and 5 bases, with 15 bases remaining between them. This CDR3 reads CASSVDWTPETQYF. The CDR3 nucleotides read TGTGCCAGCAGCGTCGACTGGACTCCGGAGACCCAGTACTTC.

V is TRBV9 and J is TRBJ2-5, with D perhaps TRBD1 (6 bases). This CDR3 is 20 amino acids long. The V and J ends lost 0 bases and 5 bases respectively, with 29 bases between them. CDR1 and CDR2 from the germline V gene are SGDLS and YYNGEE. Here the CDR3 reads CASSVGLGVISGQKQETQYF. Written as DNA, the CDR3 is TGTGCCAGCAGCGTAGGTTTAGGCGTGATAAGTGGACAGAAGCAGGAGACCCAGTACTTC.

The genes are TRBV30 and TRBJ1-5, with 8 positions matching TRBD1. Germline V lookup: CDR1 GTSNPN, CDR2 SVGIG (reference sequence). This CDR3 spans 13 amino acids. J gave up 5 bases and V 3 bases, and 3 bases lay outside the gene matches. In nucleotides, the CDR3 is TGTGCCTGGAGAGGACAGGGTCATCAGCCCCAGCATTTT. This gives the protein CAWRGQGHQPQHF.

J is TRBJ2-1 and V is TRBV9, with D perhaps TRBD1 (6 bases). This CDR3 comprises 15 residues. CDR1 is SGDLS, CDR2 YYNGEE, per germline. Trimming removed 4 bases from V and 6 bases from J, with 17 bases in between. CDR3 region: CASSTGAGVINEQFF. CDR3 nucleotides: TGTGCCAGCAGCACCGGGGCAGGGGTAATCAATGAGCAGTTCTTC.

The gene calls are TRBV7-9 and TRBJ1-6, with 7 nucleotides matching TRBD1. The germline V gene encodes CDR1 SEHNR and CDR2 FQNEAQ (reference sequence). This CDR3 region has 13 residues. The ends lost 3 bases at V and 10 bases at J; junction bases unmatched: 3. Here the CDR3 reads CASSLTGNSPLHF. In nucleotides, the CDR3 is TGTGCCAGCAGCTTGACAGGGAACTCACCCCTCCACTTT.

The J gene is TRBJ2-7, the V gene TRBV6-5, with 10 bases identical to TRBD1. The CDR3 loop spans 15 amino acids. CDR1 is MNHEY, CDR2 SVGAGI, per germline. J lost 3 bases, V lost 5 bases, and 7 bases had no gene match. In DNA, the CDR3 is TGTGCCAGCAGTCGCGCCGGGACAGGGGTCTACGAGCAGTACTTC. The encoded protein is CASSRAGTGVYEQYF.

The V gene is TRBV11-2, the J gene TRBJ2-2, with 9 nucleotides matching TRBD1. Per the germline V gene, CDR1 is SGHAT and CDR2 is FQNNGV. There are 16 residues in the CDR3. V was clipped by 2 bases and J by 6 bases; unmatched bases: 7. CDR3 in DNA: TGTGCCAGCAGCTTACGGACAGGGGCTGTTGCCGGGGAGCTGTTTTTT. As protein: CASSLRTGAVAGELFF.

For the CDR3, the DNA is TGTGCCAGCAGCTCGGGGACATCTAACTATGGCTACACCTTC. This gives the protein CASSSGTSNYGYTF. The chain carries TRBV13 and TRBJ1-2; TRBD1 might be the D (6 bases). This CDR3 has 14 amino acids. Trimming removed 4 bases at V and 0 bases at J, with 9 bases between. CDR1 and CDR2 from the germline V gene are PRHDT and FYEKMQ (reference sequence).

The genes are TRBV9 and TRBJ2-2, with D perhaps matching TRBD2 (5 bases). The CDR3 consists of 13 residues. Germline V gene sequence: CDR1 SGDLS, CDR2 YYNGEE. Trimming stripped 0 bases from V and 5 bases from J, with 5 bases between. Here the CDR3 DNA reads TGTGCCAGCAGCGTAGGCGGGACCGGGGAGCTGTTTTTT. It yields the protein CASSVGGTGELFF.

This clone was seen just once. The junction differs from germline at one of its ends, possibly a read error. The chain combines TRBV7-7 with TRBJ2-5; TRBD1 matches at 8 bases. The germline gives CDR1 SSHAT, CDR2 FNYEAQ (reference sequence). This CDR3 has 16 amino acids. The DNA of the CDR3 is TGTGCTAGCAGCCTTGGTCTGACAGGGGTACGGGAGACCCAGTACTTC. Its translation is CASSLGLTGVRETQYF.

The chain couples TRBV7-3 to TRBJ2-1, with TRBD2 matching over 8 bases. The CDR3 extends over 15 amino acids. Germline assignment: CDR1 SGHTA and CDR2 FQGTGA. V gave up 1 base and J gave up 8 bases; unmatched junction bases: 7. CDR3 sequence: CASSLMRGGFDEQFF. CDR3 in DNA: TGTGCCAGCAGCTTAATGCGCGGGGGGTTCGATGAGCAGTTCTTC.